The clone carrying this T cell receptor beta chain came up once. Naive CD8 cells lacked CD45RO, underwent positive selection for CCR7 and left out terminally differentiated effector memory CD45RA+ cells. This CDR3 contains 15 residues. Germline-derived CDR1 and CDR2 are SGHKS and YYEKEE (reference sequence). The V end was cut by 4 bases, the J end by 2 bases, with 16 bases between. The data derive from a study of shared clonotypes between healthy human individuals. Sequencing was performed with immunoSEQ multiplex PCR; in TCRdb, only in-frame clones are kept and a portion is missing. The data show approximately 2,000,000 clones, just over 90% seen once.

The specimen was naive CD8+ T cells from PBMCs. The chain has TRBV5-5 and TRBJ2-7; D call uncertain. The clonotype comes from a man in his late teens or twenties in good health. Some clones in this sample may be carry-over from other donors' samples. The CDR3 sequence is CASSPAPYGAYEQYF. The CDR3 nucleotides are TGTGCCAGCAGCCCCGCTCCCTATGGCGCCTACGAGCAGTACTTC.